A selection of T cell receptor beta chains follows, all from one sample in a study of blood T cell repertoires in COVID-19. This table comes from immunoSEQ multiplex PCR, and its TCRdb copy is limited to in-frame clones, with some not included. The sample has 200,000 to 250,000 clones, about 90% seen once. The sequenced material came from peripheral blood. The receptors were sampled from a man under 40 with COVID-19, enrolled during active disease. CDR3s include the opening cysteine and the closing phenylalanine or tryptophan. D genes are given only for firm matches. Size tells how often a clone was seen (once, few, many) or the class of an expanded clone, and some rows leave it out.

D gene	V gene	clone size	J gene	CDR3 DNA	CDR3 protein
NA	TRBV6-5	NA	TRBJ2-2	TGTGCCAGCAGTTACCAGGAGGGCACCGGGGAGCTGTTTTTT	CASSYQEGTGELFF
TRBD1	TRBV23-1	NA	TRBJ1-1	TGCGCCACCCCTGAACCCCCCCAGGGGGGTGCTTTCTTT	CATPEPPQGGAFF
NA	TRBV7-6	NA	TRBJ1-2	TGTGCCAGCAGCCCGGGGGTTGGTAGCTATGGCTACACCTTC	CASSPGVGSYGYTF
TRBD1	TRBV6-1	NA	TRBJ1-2	TGTGCCAGCAGTGAGTCGTTTGGGACAGTTTATGGCTACACCTTC	CASSESFGTVYGYTF
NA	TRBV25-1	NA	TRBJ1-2	TGTGCCAGCACACGAGGGTTTGGGGGCTACACCTTC	CASTRGFGGYTF
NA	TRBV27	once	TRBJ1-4	TGTGCCAGCAGCCTTACGCCTCGGGCTAATGAAAAACTGTTTTTT	CASSLTPRANEKLFF
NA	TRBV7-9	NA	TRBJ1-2	TGTGCCAGCAGCTTAAACAGGGTAGGCCCCGGTTCCGGCTATGGCTACACCTTC	CASSLNRVGPGSGYGYTF
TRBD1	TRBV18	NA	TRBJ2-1	TGTGCCAGCTCAGGGACAGGGACAGACTCCTACAATGAGCAGTTCTTC	CASSGTGTDSYNEQFF
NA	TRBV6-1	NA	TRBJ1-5	TGTGCCAGCAGTGAACGGACAGCCAATCAGCCCCAGCATTTT	CASSERTANQPQHF
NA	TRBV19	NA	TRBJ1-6	TGTGCCACAGGGGACGGGTATAATTCACCCCTCCACTTT	CATGDGYNSPLHF
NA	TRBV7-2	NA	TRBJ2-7	TGTGCCAGCAGCTTACCGGCGGGGCCAGTTGACGAGCAGTACTTC	CASSLPAGPVDEQYF
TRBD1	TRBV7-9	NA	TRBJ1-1	TGTGCCAGCAGACCCTGGACAGGGGGGACTGAAGCTTTCTTT	CASRPWTGGTEAFF
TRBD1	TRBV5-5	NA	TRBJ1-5	TGTGCCAGCAGCTTGGGTCTAACAGGGGCACAGCCCCAGCATTTT	CASSLGLTGAQPQHF
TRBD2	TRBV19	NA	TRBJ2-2	TGTGCCAGTAGTATTTCCCTCAGGACTAGCGGGGGGTCGAGAACCGGGGAGCTGTTTTTT	CASSISLRTSGGSRTGELFF
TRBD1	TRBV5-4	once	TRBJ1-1	TGTGCCAGCAGCTTACAGGGGGCTCACACTGAAGCTTTCTTT	CASSLQGAHTEAFF
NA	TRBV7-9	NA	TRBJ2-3	TGTGCCAGCAGCCTTGAGAGACTAGTTCGCACAGATACGCAGTATTTT	CASSLERLVRTDTQYF
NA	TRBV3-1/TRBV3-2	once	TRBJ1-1	TGTGCCAGCAGCCAAAAGAGGTTGTACACTGAAGCTTTCTTT	CASSQKRLYTEAFF
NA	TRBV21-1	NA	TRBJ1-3	TGTGCCAGCAGCAAAGAGGGTCCAGGGTGCTCTGGAAACACCATATATTTT	CASSKEGPGCSGNTIYF
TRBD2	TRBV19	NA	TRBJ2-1	TGTGCCAGTAGTAATGCGGGGGGGGCATGGGATGAGCAGTTCTTC	CASSNAGGAWDEQFF
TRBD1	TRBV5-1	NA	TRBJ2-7	TGCGCCAGCAGCGCAATGGGACAGGGTCCCTACGAGCAGTACTTC	CASSAMGQGPYEQYF
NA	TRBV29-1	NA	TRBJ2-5	TGCAGCTTCGACGACGGGTACCAAGAGACCCAGTACTTC	CSFDDGYQETQYF
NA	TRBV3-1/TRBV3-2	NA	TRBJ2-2	TGTGCCAGCAGCCATTTGAGGAGGCCGCTAACCGGGGAGCTGTTTTTT	CASSHLRRPLTGELFF
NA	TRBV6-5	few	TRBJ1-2	TGTGCCAGCAGAACCGGGACTGAGGGTGGCTACACCTTC	CASRTGTEGGYTF
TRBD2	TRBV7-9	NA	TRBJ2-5	TGTGCCAGCAGCTCCACTAGCGAGGGGACCCAGTACTTC	CASSSTSEGTQYF
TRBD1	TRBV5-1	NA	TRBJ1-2	TGCGCCAGCAGCGAGAGGACAGGGATTAACTATGGCTACACCTTC	CASSERTGINYGYTF
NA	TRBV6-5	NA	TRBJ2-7	TGTGCCAGCACCTCATTCGGGTCCCTCTACGAGCAGTACTTC	CASTSFGSLYEQYF
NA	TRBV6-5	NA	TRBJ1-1	TGTGCCAGCAGTTACGGGTCGGGGGGAACTGAAGCTTTCTTT	CASSYGSGGTEAFF
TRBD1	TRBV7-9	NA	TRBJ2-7	TGTGCCAGCAGCTTTGGGACAGGGCCTGACGAGCAGTACTTC	CASSFGTGPDEQYF
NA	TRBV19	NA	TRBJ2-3	TGTGCCAGTAGTATAGACCCCCCAGGGGGGTTTACAGATACGCAGTATTTT	CASSIDPPGGFTDTQYF
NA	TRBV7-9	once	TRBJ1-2	TGTGCCAGCAGCTTGGAAGGGGGGGTACACTATGGCTACACCTTC	CASSLEGGVHYGYTF
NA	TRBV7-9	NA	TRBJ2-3	TGTGCCAGCAGTTCCTTGAGGGGGCGGGACACAGATACGCAGTATTTT	CASSSLRGRDTDTQYF
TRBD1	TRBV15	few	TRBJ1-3	TGTGCCACCAGCAGAGATCAGGCAGGGGGTGGAAACACCATATATTTT	CATSRDQAGGGNTIYF
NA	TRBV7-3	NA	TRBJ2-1	TGTGCCAGCAGCCTCGGGGGAACCTACAATGAGCAGTTCTTC	CASSLGGTYNEQFF
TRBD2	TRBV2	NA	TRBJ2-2	TGTGCCAGCAGTGTTGGTAGCGGGGGGGCAAACACCGGGGAGCTGTTTTTT	CASSVGSGGANTGELFF
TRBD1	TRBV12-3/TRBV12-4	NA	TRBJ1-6	TGTGCCAGCAGAGGGACAGGGGTTTCACCCCTCCACTTT	CASRGTGVSPLHF
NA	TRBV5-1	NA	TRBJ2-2	TGCGCCAGCAGCTCGGGAACCGGGGAGCTGTTTTTT	CASSSGTGELFF
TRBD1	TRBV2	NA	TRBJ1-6	TGTGCCAGCTTCGATGGACAGGCCTTTTATAATTCACCCCTCCACTTT	CASFDGQAFYNSPLHF
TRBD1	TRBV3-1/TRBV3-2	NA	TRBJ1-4	TGTGCCAGCAGCCTTCAAGGACAGGGTCGGGGTGAAAAACTGTTTTTT	CASSLQGQGRGEKLFF
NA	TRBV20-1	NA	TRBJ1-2	TGCAGTGCTCCCCGGGACTCGGGCTACACCTTC	CSAPRDSGYTF
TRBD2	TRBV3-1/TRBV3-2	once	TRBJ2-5	TGTGCCAGCAGCCAAGATCTCCCAGCGGGAAGAGAGACCCAGTACTTC	CASSQDLPAGRETQYF
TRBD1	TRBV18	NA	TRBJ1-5	TGTGCCAGCTCACCACAACAGGGGATTTATCAGCCCCAGCATTTT	CASSPQQGIYQPQHF
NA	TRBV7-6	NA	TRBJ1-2	TGTGCCAGCAGCTTAGTGTCTCGGGGGGAATATTATGGCTACACCTTC	CASSLVSRGEYYGYTF